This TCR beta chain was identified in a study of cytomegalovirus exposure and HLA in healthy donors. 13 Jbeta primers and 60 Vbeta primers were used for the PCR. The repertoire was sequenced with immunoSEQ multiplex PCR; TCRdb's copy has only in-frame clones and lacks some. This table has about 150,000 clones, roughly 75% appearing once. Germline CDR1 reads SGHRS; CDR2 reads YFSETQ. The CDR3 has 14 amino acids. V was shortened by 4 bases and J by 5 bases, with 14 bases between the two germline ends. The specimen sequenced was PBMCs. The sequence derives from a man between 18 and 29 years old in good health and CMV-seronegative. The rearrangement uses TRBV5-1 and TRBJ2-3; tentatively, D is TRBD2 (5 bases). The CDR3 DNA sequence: TGCGCCAGCAGCCCCGACGGGGTGGGAGATACGCAGTATTTT. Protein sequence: CASSPDGVGDTQYF. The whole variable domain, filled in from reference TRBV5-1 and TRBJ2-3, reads KAGVTQTPRYLIKTRGQQVTLSCSPISGHRSVSWYQQTPGQGLQFLFEYFSETQRNKGNFPGRFSGRQFSNSRSEMNVSTLELGDSALYLCASSPDGVGDTQYFGPGTRLTVL.